This T cell receptor (beta chain) was captured in a study of blood T cells in healthy people across ages. Study-wide findings and caveats: Observed TCR beta diversity showed a strong correlation with the percentage of naive T cells as measured by flow cytometry.

The CDR3 has 15 residues. Trimming took 1 base from V and 3 from J; bases not matched to a gene: 6. Germline V CDR1 and CDR2: DFQATT, SNEGSKA (reference sequence). Alongside a J-beta primer mix, a sample-barcoded 5' primer served in a second PCR lasting about 7 to 11 cycles. The authors tagged each cDNA molecule using a template-switch adaptor with 12 random nucleotides. In TCRdb, the 5' RACE reads were re-called with MiXCR into one record per CDR3 protein. The sample includes around 2 million distinct CDR3 sequences, about two fifths of them seen just once. Concerning this clonotype: Its antigen is not known.

This TCR derives from a human donor in good health. The sample taken for sequencing was blood. This sequence joins TRBV20-1 and TRBJ1-2, with 9 bases fitting TRBD1. In DNA form, the CDR3 reads TGCAGTGCTAGAGCCCCGGGACAGGGTTACTATGGCTACACCTTC. Translation: CSARAPGQGYYGYTF.